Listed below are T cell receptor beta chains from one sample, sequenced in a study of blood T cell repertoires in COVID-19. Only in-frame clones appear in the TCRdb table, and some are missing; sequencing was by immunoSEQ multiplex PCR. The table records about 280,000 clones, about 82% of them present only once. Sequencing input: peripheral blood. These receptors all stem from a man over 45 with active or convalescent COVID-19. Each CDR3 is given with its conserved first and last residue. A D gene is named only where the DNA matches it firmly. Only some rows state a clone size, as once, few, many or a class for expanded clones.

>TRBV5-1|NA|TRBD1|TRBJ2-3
CASRKTGNEDTQYF
TGCGCCAGCAGAAAGACAGGGAACGAAGATACGCAGTATTTT
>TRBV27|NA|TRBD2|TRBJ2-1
CASSLSPGGRAYNEQFF
TGTGCCAGCAGTTTATCCCCCGGCGGGAGGGCCTACAATGAGCAGTTCTTC
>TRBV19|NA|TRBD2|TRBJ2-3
CASSDPSTSADTQYF
TGTGCCAGTAGTGATCCTTCCACTAGCGCAGATACGCAGTATTTT
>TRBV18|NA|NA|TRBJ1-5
CASSPLQDYSNQPQHF
TGTGCCAGCTCACCACTACAGGACTATAGCAATCAGCCCCAGCATTTT
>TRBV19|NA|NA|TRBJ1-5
CASSYREYSNQPQHF
TGTGCCAGTAGTTACAGGGAATATAGCAATCAGCCCCAGCATTTT
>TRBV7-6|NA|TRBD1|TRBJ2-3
CASSLGQGGTDTQYF
TGTGCCAGCAGCTTGGGACAGGGAGGCACAGATACGCAGTATTTT
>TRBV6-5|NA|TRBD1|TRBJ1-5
CASSWTSPGGGQPQHF
TGTGCCAGCAGTTGGACCTCTCCAGGGGGCGGTCAGCCCCAGCATTTT
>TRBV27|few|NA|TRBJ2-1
CASREAANNEQFF
TGTGCCAGCAGAGAGGCGGCGAACAATGAGCAGTTCTTC
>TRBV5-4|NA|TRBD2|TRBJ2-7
CASRASGSSYEQYF
TGTGCCAGCCGAGCTAGCGGGAGCTCCTACGAGCAGTACTTC
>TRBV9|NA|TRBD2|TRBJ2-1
CASSDGSGGPNEQFF
TGTGCCAGCAGCGACGGGTCGGGAGGCCCCAATGAGCAGTTCTTC
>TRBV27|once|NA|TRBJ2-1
CASSSRPGRDSAWEQFF
TGTGCCAGCAGTTCTCGCCCAGGCCGGGACTCCGCCTGGGAGCAGTTCTTC
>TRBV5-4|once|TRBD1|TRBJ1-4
CASSNGGTGNEKLFF
TGTGCCAGCAGCAACGGTGGGACAGGCAATGAAAAACTGTTTTTT
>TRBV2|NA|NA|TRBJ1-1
CASSEAQSTEAFF
TGTGCCAGCAGTGAAGCACAAAGCACTGAAGCTTTCTTT
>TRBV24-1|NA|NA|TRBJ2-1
CATSRTTYNEQFF
TGTGCCACCAGTAGGACTACTTACAATGAGCAGTTCTTC
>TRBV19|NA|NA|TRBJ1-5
CASSIARAQPQHF
TGTGCCAGTAGTATAGCGAGAGCCCAGCCCCAGCATTTT
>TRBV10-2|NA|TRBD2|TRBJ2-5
CASSVTSGSLGETQYF
TGCGCCAGCAGTGTCACTAGCGGGAGTTTAGGGGAGACCCAGTACTTC
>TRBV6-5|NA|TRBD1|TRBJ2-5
CASTWTGGMETQYF
TGTGCCAGCACCTGGACAGGGGGCATGGAGACCCAGTACTTC
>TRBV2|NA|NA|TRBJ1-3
CASNGGDGNTIYF
TGTGCCAGCAACGGGGGTGATGGAAACACCATATATTTT
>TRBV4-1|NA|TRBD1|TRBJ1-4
CASSPLDRGREKLFF
TGCGCCAGCAGCCCCCTGGACAGGGGGCGTGAAAAACTGTTTTTT
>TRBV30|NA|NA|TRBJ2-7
CACKYPQASSYEQYF
TGTGCCTGTAAATACCCACAGGCGAGCTCCTACGAGCAGTACTTC
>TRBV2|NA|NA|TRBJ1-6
CASRRTENSPLHF
TGTGCCAGCAGGCGGACAGAGAATTCACCCCTCCACTTT
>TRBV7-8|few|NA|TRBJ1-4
CASSARQVNEKLFF
TGTGCCAGCAGCGCCCGACAGGTTAATGAAAAACTGTTTTTT
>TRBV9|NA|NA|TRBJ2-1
CASSVKRASYNEQFF
TGTGCCAGCAGCGTGAAGCGGGCATCCTACAATGAGCAGTTCTTC
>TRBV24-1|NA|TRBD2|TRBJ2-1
CATSDSAGLAGFNEQFF
TGTGCCACCAGTGATTCCGCGGGCCTAGCGGGGTTCAATGAGCAGTTCTTC
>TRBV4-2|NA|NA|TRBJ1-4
CASSQESVGRDNEKLFF
TGTGCCAGCAGCCAAGAGTCCGTGGGCAGGGATAATGAAAAACTGTTTTTT
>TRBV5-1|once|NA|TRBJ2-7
CASSLVPRVNSYEQYF
TGCGCCAGCAGCTTGGTGCCTCGGGTAAACTCCTACGAGCAGTACTTC
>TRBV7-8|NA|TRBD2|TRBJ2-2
CASRKPGLAGGGNGELFF
TGTGCCAGCAGGAAACCGGGACTAGCGGGAGGGGGTAACGGGGAGCTGTTTTTT
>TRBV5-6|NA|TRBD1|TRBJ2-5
CASSPGTGGETQYF
TGTGCCAGCAGCCCCGGGACAGGGGGGGAGACCCAGTACTTC
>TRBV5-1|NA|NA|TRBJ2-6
CASSLVPSGANVLTF
TGCGCCAGCAGCTTGGTTCCGTCTGGGGCCAACGTCCTGACTTTC
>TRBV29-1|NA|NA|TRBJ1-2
CSVAGGDYGYTF
TGCAGCGTTGCGGGGGGCGACTATGGCTACACCTTC
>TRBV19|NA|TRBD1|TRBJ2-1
CASSSLRDRAESRFF
TGTGCCAGTAGTTCCCTCCGGGACAGGGCCGAAAGTAGGTTCTTC
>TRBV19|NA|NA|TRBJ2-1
CASVSSDEVYNEQFF
TGTGCCAGTGTCTCCAGCGATGAGGTTTACAATGAGCAGTTCTTC
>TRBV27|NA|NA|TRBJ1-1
CASRSAGLNTEAFF
TGTGCCAGCAGGTCGGCAGGCCTGAACACTGAAGCTTTCTTT
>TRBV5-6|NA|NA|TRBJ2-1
CASSLAIAGVYNEQFF
TGTGCCAGCAGCTTGGCCATTGCAGGGGTGTACAATGAGCAGTTCTTC
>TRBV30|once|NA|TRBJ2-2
CAWTRARVSTGELFF
TGTGCCTGGACAAGAGCGAGGGTTTCTACCGGGGAGCTGTTTTTT
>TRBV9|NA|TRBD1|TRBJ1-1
CASSVDGTDNTEAFF
TGTGCCAGCAGCGTAGACGGGACAGATAACACTGAAGCTTTCTTT
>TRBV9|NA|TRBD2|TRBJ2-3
CASSPRVGGPYTQYF
TGTGCCAGCAGCCCCCGGGTGGGAGGGCCGTATACGCAGTATTTT
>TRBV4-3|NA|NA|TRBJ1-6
CASSQGPGFGSPLHF
TGCGCCAGCAGCCAAGGACCAGGGTTCGGGTCACCCCTCCACTTT
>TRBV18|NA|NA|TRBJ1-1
CASSPRGTNTEAFF
TGTGCCAGCTCACCTCGCGGGACGAACACTGAAGCTTTCTTT
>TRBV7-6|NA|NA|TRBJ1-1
CASSSLGGGGTEAFF
TGTGCCAGCAGCTCCTTAGGGGGGGGAGGCACTGAAGCTTTCTTT
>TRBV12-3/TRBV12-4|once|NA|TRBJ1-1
CASRPSGGTEAFF
TGTGCCAGCAGACCCTCGGGGGGAACTGAAGCTTTCTTT